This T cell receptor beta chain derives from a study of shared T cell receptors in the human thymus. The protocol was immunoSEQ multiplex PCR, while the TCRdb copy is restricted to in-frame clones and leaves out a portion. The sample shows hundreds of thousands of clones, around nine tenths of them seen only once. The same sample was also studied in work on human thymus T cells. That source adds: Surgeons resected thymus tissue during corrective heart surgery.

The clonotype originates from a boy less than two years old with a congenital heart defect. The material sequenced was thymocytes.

CDR3 residues: CASSAKGTSGTIFAGEQYF. Written as DNA, the CDR3 is TGTGCCAGCAGCGCCAAAGGGACTAGCGGGACGATTTTCGCGGGGGAGCAGTACTTC. The genes are TRBV7-2 and TRBJ2-7; TRBD2 aligns across 13 bases. V dropped 5 bases and J dropped 7; count of bases not matched to a gene: 20. Germline CDR1 reads SGHTA; CDR2 reads FQGNSA. This CDR3 has 19 amino acids.